This entry lists 10 T cell receptor beta chains sequenced from one sample in a study of cytomegalovirus exposure and HLA in healthy donors. Vbeta (60) and Jbeta (13) primers were used in the PCR. The table came from immunoSEQ multiplex PCR; TCRdb's copy has only in-frame clones and leaves some out. Counted here are 130,000 to 150,000 clones, 70% to 80% occurring once; the ten biggest clones make up about 5%. Material for sequencing was PBMCs. The receptors were sampled from a male donor in good health and CMV-seronegative.

The chain is built from TRBV5-1 and TRBJ2-7; D is possibly TRBD2 (6 bases). CDR1 is SGHRS, CDR2 YFSETQ, per germline. Trimming pared 4 bases from V and 6 bases from J, leaving 23 bases between. This CDR3 has 16 amino acids. For the CDR3, the DNA is TGCGCCAGCAGCCCCACCTCGGGAGTGGGATTCGGCGAGCAGTACTTC. This gives the protein CASSPTSGVGFGEQYF.

V usage is TRBV6-5 and J usage is TRBJ2-7, with TRBD1 matching over 8 bases. The CDR3 covers 13 residues. J lost 6 bases, V lost 2 bases, and 3 bases had no gene match. Germline V gene data show CDR1 as MNHEY and CDR2 as SVGAGI. This CDR3 is CASSYDTGGEQYF. The CDR3 coding sequence is TGTGCCAGCAGTTACGATACAGGGGGCGAGCAGTACTTC.

The chain combines TRBV4-3 with TRBJ2-3, with 7 bases identical to TRBD1. CDR3 length equals 17 residues. The germline CDR1 and CDR2 sequences are LGHNA and YSLEER. Germline trimming cut 0 bases from V and 2 bases from J; bases unmatched to any gene: 8. The CDR3 nucleotides read TGCGCCAGCAGCCAAGAAGGGGGCCGCCCCAACACAGATACGCAGTATTTT. Its protein is CASSQEGGRPNTDTQYF.

This clone was observed a single time. This chain joins TRBV7-2 and TRBJ1-5; 7 bases align to TRBD1. This CDR3 is 14 amino acids long. Germline V gene sequence: CDR1 SGHTA, CDR2 FQGNSA. V lost 5 bases, J lost 4 bases, and 5 bases stayed unmatched. The chain's CDR3 is CASSLLQGNQPQHF. For the CDR3, the DNA is TGTGCCAGCAGCCTCCTACAGGGGAATCAGCCCCAGCATTTT. The full variable domain, rest sourced from reference TRBV7-2 and TRBJ1-5, is GAGVSQSPSNKVTEKGKDVELRCDPISGHTALYWYRQSLGQGLEFLIYFQGNSAPDKSGLPSDRFSAERTGGSVSTLTIQRTQQEDSAVYLCASSLLQGNQPQHFGDGTRLSIL.

V and J are TRBV2 and TRBJ1-2; 9 nucleotides agree with TRBD1. CDR3 size: 14 residues. Per germline, CDR1 SNHLY and CDR2 FYNNEI. The J segment lost 8 bases and the V segment lost 6 bases, leaving 10 bases of the junction unmatched. CDR3 coding DNA: TGTGCCAGCAGCCCGGGACAGGGAAGCTGGGGCTACACCTTC. This gives the protein CASSPGQGSWGYTF.

This chain connects TRBV2 to TRBJ1-1; no clear D gene. Trimming cost V 4 bases and J 0 bases, with 6 bases left between them. Germline V gene data show CDR1 as SNHLY and CDR2 as FYNNEI. The CDR3 totals 13 residues. DNA for the CDR3: TGTGCCAGCAGTGGATACATGAACACTGAAGCTTTCTTT. Translated, it gives CASSGYMNTEAFF.

A remark on this clone: A junction end diverges from the germline sequence, so it may reflect a read error. This chain joins TRBV5-1 and TRBJ2-1; 9 bases agree with TRBD2. The CDR3 is 13 residues long. Per germline, CDR1 SGHRS and CDR2 YFSETQ. This CDR3 reads CASGTSSNNEQFF. The CDR3 coding sequence is TGCGCCAGTGGGACTAGCTCCAACAATGAGCAGTTCTTC.

This sequence joins TRBV2 and TRBJ2-2; TRBD1 agrees at 8 bases. Germline V CDR1 and CDR2: SNHLY, FYNNEI. V shed 8 bases and J 6 bases; nucleotides not matched to a gene: 8. The CDR3 extends over 14 amino acids. CDR3 in DNA: TGTGCCAGCGGCGGGACAGGCGGTCCCGGGGAGCTGTTTTTT. This translates into CASGGTGGPGELFF. Filled out from reference TRBV2 and TRBJ2-2, the complete variable domain reads EPEVTQTPSHQVTQMGQEVILRCVPISNHLYFYWYRQILGQKVEFLVSFYNNEISEKSEIFDDQFSVERPDGSNFTLKIRSTKLEDSAMYFCASGGTGGPGELFFGEGSRLTVL.

The CDR3 nucleotides read TGCGCCAGCAGACCCTCGAGGACTTGGGAAAAACTGTTTTTT. Its protein is CASRPSRTWEKLFF. J is TRBJ1-4 and V is TRBV4-1; no reliable D call. Per the germline V gene, CDR1 is MGHRA and CDR2 is YSYEKL. This CDR3 is built from 14 residues. Trimming stripped 6 bases from V and 8 bases from J, with 16 bases between.

The chain recombines TRBV2 with TRBJ1-2; TRBD1 might be the D (6 bases). Per germline, CDR1 SNHLY and CDR2 FYNNEI. V lost 9 bases and J lost 2, with 10 bases in between. CDR3 size: 12 residues. CDR3 protein: CARQGRNYGYTF. The CDR3 coding sequence is TGTGCCAGACAGGGTCGGAACTATGGCTACACCTTC.